Below, 23 T cell receptor beta chains from the same sample are listed, as sequenced in a study of cytomegalovirus exposure and HLA in healthy donors. The PCR contained 60 Vbeta and 13 Jbeta primers. Using immunoSEQ multiplex PCR, the repertoire was profiled, and TCRdb retains in-frame clones only, with some absent. The profile shows about 120,000 clones, about 80% of them singletons. Sequencing was carried out using PBMCs. These receptors originate from a female donor in good health and CMV-seropositive.

Only one count was recorded for this clone. The chain is built from TRBV7-9 and TRBJ1-2; D possibly corresponds to TRBD1 (6 bases). The CDR3 runs 15 residues. V was shortened by 5 bases and J by 2 bases, with 15 bases between the two germline ends. Germline V gives CDR1 SEHNR, CDR2 FQNEAQ (reference sequence). The CDR3 sequence is CASSTRTELNYGYTF. CDR3 nucleotides: TGTGCCAGCAGCACCCGGACAGAGCTGAACTATGGCTACACCTTC.

V and J are TRBV11-2 and TRBJ2-3, with D possibly TRBD1 on 6 matching bases. Trimming took off 1 base at V and 6 bases at J, with 11 bases between the two ends. This CDR3 has 14 amino acids. Germline V gene sequence: CDR1 SGHAT, CDR2 FQNNGV. CDR3 amino acids: CASSLGQGMDTQYF. The DNA of the CDR3 is TGTGCCAGCAGCTTAGGGCAGGGGATGGATACGCAGTATTTT. Supplemented by reference TRBV11-2 and TRBJ2-3, the full variable domain reads EAGVAQSPRYKIIEKRQSVAFWCNPISGHATLYWYQQILGQGPKLLIQFQNNGVVDDSQLPKDRFSAERLKGVDSTLKIQPAKLEDSAVYLCASSLGQGMDTQYFGPGTRLTVL.

The gene calls are TRBV11-2 and TRBJ2-5; 9 bases fit TRBD1. This CDR3 is built from 20 residues. Unmatched junction bases numbered 18, after V lost 0 bases and J lost 4 bases. Germline V gene sequence: CDR1 SGHAT, CDR2 FQNNGV. The chain's CDR3 is CASSLDWLGQGMTESETQYF. CDR3 DNA: TGTGCCAGCAGCTTAGATTGGCTCGGACAGGGGATGACCGAGTCAGAGACCCAGTACTTC.

This clone showed up just once. The CDR3 bases are TGTGCCAGCAGAGGTGCGGATGAGCAGTTCTTC. It translates to CASRGADEQFF. This rearrangement joins TRBV14 to TRBJ2-1; D is ambiguous. This CDR3 has 11 residues. Germline lookup yields CDR1 SGHDN and CDR2 FVKESK. Trimming removed 6 bases from V and 8 bases from J, with 8 bases in between.

This chain connects TRBV6-5 to TRBJ2-7, with D perhaps matching TRBD1 (5 bases). The CDR3 extends over 14 amino acids. Germline V CDR1 and CDR2: MNHEY, SVGAGI. Trimming took off 3 bases at V and 2 bases at J, with 11 bases between the two ends. This chain's CDR3 is CASSYVQGPYEQYF. The CDR3 DNA reads TGTGCCAGCAGTTATGTGCAGGGCCCCTACGAGCAGTACTTC.

Points on this clone: Within the sample, other DNA sequences also encode this same CDR3. The chain joins TRBV7-2 to TRBJ1-1, with TRBD1 matching 7 bases. V lost 6 bases, J lost 3 bases, and 7 bases stayed unmatched. In germline, CDR1 is SGHTA, CDR2 FQGNSA. The CDR3 totals 14 residues. This CDR3 is CASSFRGEDTEAFF. Written as DNA, the CDR3 is TGTGCCAGCAGTTTCAGGGGGGAGGACACTGAAGCTTTCTTT.

The chain has TRBV28 and TRBJ2-7; 11 nucleotides line up with TRBD1. Germline V gene sequence: CDR1 MDHEN, CDR2 SYDVKM. The CDR3 totals 15 residues. Trimming cost V 4 bases and J 3 bases; bases outside gene matches: 5. For the CDR3, the DNA is TGTGCCAGCAGTTCCTCCGGGACAGGGGGCTACGAGCAGTACTTC. It is translated as CASSSSGTGGYEQYF.

As DNA, the CDR3 is TGTGCCAGCAGCACCCGACATACCGACTACGAGCAGTACTTC. Translation: CASSTRHTDYEQYF. The chain joins TRBV7-2 to TRBJ2-7, with unresolved D. V lost 5 bases, J lost 3 bases, and 14 bases lay in between. Looked up from germline, CDR1 is SGHTA and CDR2 is FQGNSA. This CDR3 comprises 14 residues.

V usage is TRBV7-9 and J usage is TRBJ2-2; 11 bases line up with TRBD2. J lost 4 bases, V lost 5 bases, and 0 bases had no gene match. The CDR3 runs to 14 residues. Germline loops: CDR1 SEHNR, CDR2 FQNEAQ (reference sequence). CDR3 sequence (DNA): TGTGCCAGCAGCACTAGCGGGAGCACCGGGGAGCTGTTTTTT. Its protein product is CASSTSGSTGELFF.

This clone has only one observation. The chain uses TRBV25-1 and TRBJ2-5, with 14 positions matching TRBD2. The CDR3 sequence is 17 residues long. Germline V gene lookup returns CDR1 MGHDK and CDR2 SYGVNS. V lost 3 bases and J lost 1; bases outside the gene matches: 4. CDR3 DNA sequence: TGTGCCAGCAGTGAGGGGACTAGCGGGGGCCGCCAAGAGACCCAGTACTTC. This gives the protein CASSEGTSGGRQETQYF.

This clone was picked up a small number of times. The chain carries TRBV12-5 and TRBJ1-5; 9 bases fit TRBD1. Germline V gene data show CDR1 as LGHNT and CDR2 as FRNRAP. Unmatched junction bases numbered 11, after V lost 4 bases and J lost 4 bases. This CDR3 has 17 residues. CDR3 region: CASGSFPPGQGNQPQHF. CDR3 sequence (DNA): TGTGCTAGTGGTTCCTTTCCCCCGGGACAGGGTAATCAGCCCCAGCATTTT.

The rearrangement joins TRBV6-1 to TRBJ1-2; TRBD1 matches 9 bases. Germline CDR1 and CDR2: MNHNS and SASEGT. V lost 4 bases, J lost 6 bases, and 6 bases stayed unmatched. This CDR3 comprises 14 residues. This chain's CDR3 is CASSVDRGLHGYTF. The CDR3 DNA reads as TGTGCCAGCAGTGTGGACAGGGGACTCCATGGCTACACCTTC.

CDR3 bases: TGTGCCAGAAGCTTGTCCCTACTTATTCGGGTGTACAAGAGCACAGATACGCAGTATTTT. It encodes CARSLSLLIRVYKSTDTQYF. The chain employs TRBV5-3 and TRBJ2-3; no clear D. TRBV5-3 has ORF status, its function being uncertain. The length of the CDR3 is 20 residues. The germline V and J ends were trimmed by 1 base and 0 bases, with 24 bases remaining between them.

The chain combines TRBV18 with TRBJ1-2; D gene uncertain. Germline loops: CDR1 KGHSH, CDR2 LQKENI. The V and J ends lost 1 base and 4 bases respectively, with 10 bases between them. The CDR3 sequence is 14 residues long. The CDR3 sequence: CASSPQEQIYGYTF. DNA for the CDR3: TGTGCCAGCTCACCACAGGAACAGATCTATGGCTACACCTTC.

The rearrangement joins TRBV4-2 to TRBJ1-5, with D unresolved. The CDR3 has 16 residues. Per the germline V gene, CDR1 is LGHNA and CDR2 is YNFKEQ. The germline V and J ends were trimmed by 0 bases and 6 bases, with 15 bases remaining between them. CDR3 in amino acids: CASSQDPGELTQPQHF. In nucleotides, the CDR3 is TGTGCCAGCAGCCAAGACCCGGGAGAGCTAACTCAGCCCCAGCATTTT.

The V call is TRBV27, the J call TRBJ2-7; D may be TRBD1 (6 bases). V was shortened by 5 bases and J by 2 bases, with 16 bases between the two germline ends. From germline, CDR1 is MNHEY and CDR2 SMNVEV (reference sequence). The CDR3 runs to 15 residues. The CDR3 bases are TGTGCCAGCAGTAGCCCAGGGGTTCTCCCCTACGAGCAGTACTTC. This encodes CASSSPGVLPYEQYF.

The rearrangement joins TRBV6-5 to TRBJ1-2; D might be TRBD1 (6 bases). CDR3 length: 13 residues. V was cut by 8 bases and J by 4 bases, with 14 bases left in between. CDR1 is MNHEY, CDR2 SVGAGI, per germline. The chain's CDR3 is CASGQQGPYGYTF. CDR3 sequence (DNA): TGTGCCAGCGGACAACAGGGACCCTATGGCTACACCTTC.

This sequence joins TRBV28 and TRBJ1-4, with D maybe TRBD1 (5 bases). From germline, CDR1 is MDHEN and CDR2 SYDVKM. Trimming took 1 base from V and 8 from J, leaving 20 bases between them. This CDR3 region has 17 residues. The CDR3 here is CASSLSSSSGGGEKLFF. CDR3 sequence (DNA): TGTGCCAGCAGTTTATCTTCCTCCTCCGGGGGGGGAGAAAAACTGTTTTTT.

The chain uses TRBV4-3 and TRBJ1-5, with D unresolved. With 1 base removed from V and 6 bases from J, the gap between germline ends came to 10 bases. This CDR3 has 14 residues. CDR1 LGHNA and CDR2 YSLEER come from the germline V gene. CDR3 in DNA: TGCGCCAGCAGCCAAGGGGCAGGAGGTCAGCCCCAGCATTTT. Translated, it gives CASSQGAGGQPQHF.

This chain joins TRBV6-1 and TRBJ1-4; D unclear. The CDR3 spans 18 residues. The V end was cut by 4 bases, the J end by 0 bases, with 18 bases between. In germline, CDR1 is MNHNS, CDR2 SASEGT. The CDR3 region has the DNA TGTGCCAGCAGTGCACCCCCTCAAGCTCACCCAACTAATGAAAAACTGTTTTTT. Its translation: CASSAPPQAHPTNEKLFF.

This clone was counted once. The chain is built from TRBV19 and TRBJ2-4, with TRBD1 identical over 9 bases. The germline gives CDR1 LNHDA, CDR2 SQIVND (reference sequence). This CDR3 has 17 amino acids. V was clipped by 6 bases and J by 2 bases; unmatched bases: 11. The CDR3 protein is CASSGSHRGLSKNIQYF. CDR3 DNA sequence: TGTGCCAGTAGCGGATCTCACAGGGGGCTCTCCAAAAACATTCAGTACTTC.

The rearrangement links TRBV7-8 to TRBJ1-4, with 8 bases aligning to TRBD1. With V trimmed by 7 bases and J by 9 bases, 13 bases remained unmatched. From germline, CDR1 is SGHVS and CDR2 FQNEAQ. The CDR3 runs to 15 residues. CDR3 residues: CASTLGQAQGKKLFF. The DNA for the CDR3 is TGTGCCAGCACCTTGGGACAGGCCCAAGGGAAAAAACTGTTTTTT.

This clone was recorded only once. The chain combines TRBV5-4 with TRBJ1-2; weak D call: TRBD1 (5 bases). This CDR3 has 15 amino acids. Trimming pared 9 bases from V and 4 bases from J, leaving 22 bases between. Germline V gives CDR1 SGHNT, CDR2 YYREEE (reference sequence). CDR3 nucleotide sequence: TGTGCCACCAGATCCATGCGCGACAGCATCTATGGCTACACCTTC. This gives the protein CATRSMRDSIYGYTF.